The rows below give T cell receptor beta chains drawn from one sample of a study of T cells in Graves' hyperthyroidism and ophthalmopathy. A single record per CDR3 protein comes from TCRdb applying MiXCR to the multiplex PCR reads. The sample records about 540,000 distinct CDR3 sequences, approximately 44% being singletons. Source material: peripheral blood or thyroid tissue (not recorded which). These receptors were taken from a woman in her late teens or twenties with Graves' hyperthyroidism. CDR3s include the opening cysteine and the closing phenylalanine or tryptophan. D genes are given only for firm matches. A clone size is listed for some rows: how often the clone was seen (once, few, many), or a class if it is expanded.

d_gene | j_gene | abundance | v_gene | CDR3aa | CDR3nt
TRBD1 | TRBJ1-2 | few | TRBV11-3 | CASRPTGGEGYTF | TGTGCCAGCAGACCGACAGGGGGCGAGGGCTACACCTTC
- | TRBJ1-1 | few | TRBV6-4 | CASSQTGYTEAFF | TGTGCCAGCAGCCAAACAGGGTATACTGAAGCTTTCTTT
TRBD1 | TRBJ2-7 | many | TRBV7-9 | CASSFPTGVPYEQYF | TGTGCCAGCAGCTTTCCGACAGGGGTTCCCTACGAGCAGTACTTC
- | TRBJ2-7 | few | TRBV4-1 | CASSQSGVTYEQYF | TGCGCCAGCAGCCAAAGCGGCGTAACCTACGAGCAGTACTTC
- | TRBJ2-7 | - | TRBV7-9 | CASSSRLGTSSYEQYF | TGTGCCAGCAGCTCTCGCCTAGGTACGAGCTCCTACGAGCAGTACTTC
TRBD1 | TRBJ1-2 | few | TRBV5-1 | CASSLTGGNDGYTF | TGCGCCAGCAGCCTCACAGGGGGCAACGATGGCTACACCTTC
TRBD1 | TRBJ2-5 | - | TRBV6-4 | CASSDPRTGGKGREQYF | TGTGCCAGCAGTGACCCCCGGACAGGGGGCAAGGGTAGGGAGCAGTACTTC
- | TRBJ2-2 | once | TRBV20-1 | CSARDQGKYRTGELFF | TGCAGTGCTAGAGATCAGGGGAAGTATCGGACCGGGGAGCTGTTTTTT
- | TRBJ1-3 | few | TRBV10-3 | CAITEGQGSGNTIYF | TGTGCCATCACTGAGGGGCAGGGCTCTGGAAACACCATATATTTT
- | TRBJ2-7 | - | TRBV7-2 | CASGRVLEQYF | TGTGCCAGCGGCAGGGTTCTCGAGCAGTACTTC